What follows is one T cell receptor (beta chain) and its context. The sample is drawn from a study of T cell changes during pregnancy in multiple sclerosis. TCRdb keeps only in-frame clones here, not all; method: immunoSEQ multiplex PCR. The table shows 56,000 or so clones, with approximately 91% occurring only once. V lost 2 bases, J lost 6 bases, and 14 bases lay in between. The CDR3 spans 15 residues. Germline V lookup: CDR1 MNHNY, CDR2 SVGAGI (reference sequence). The V call is TRBV6-6, the J call TRBJ1-5; D unclear. This clonotype originated in a female donor with multiple sclerosis, enrolled in a pregnancy study. Sequencing used peripheral blood, obtained after pregnancy. The CDR3 loop is CASSYEDQAIQPQHF. CDR3 in DNA: TGTGCCAGCAGTTACGAAGATCAAGCCATTCAGCCCCAGCATTTT.